This T cell receptor (beta chain) appears in the sequencing data of a study of neoadjuvant anti-PD-1 for oral cavity cancer. Regarding this clone: Its antigen remains unknown.

Sequencing was performed with immunoSEQ multiplex PCR; in TCRdb, only in-frame clones are kept and a portion is missing. This table has approximately 13,000 clones, about 76% appearing once. Study observations and caveats: PBMC Gini-index clonality exceeded responders' in non-responders post-nivolumab.

CDR1 and CDR2 from the germline V gene are SGHNT and YYREEE (reference sequence). The CDR3 sequence is 13 residues long. With 3 bases clipped from V and 6 bases from J, the junction kept 1 base outside the gene matches. Time point: after neoadjuvant nivolumab, at surgical resection. The gene calls are TRBV5-4 and TRBJ2-2; 8 bases fit TRBD2. The specimen comprised PBMCs, sampled after nivolumab (anti-PD-1) treatment. The TCR sequence derives from a person aged 40 to 85 with oral cavity squamous cell carcinoma. CDR3 region: CASSSGGAGELFF. Written as DNA, the CDR3 is TGTGCCAGCAGCTCCGGGGGGGCCGGGGAGCTGTTTTTT.